Below are 32 T cell receptor beta chains sequenced from a single sample in a study of cytomegalovirus exposure and HLA in healthy donors. Primers: 60 Vbeta forward and 13 Jbeta reverse. This table comes from immunoSEQ multiplex PCR, and its TCRdb copy is limited to in-frame clones, with some not included. This sample carries fewer than 200,000 clones, about 69% of them seen once, and the ten largest clones take about 2.5%. Sequencing was performed on PBMCs. These receptor sequences come from a human donor in good health.

The chain employs TRBV19 and TRBJ2-3; 8 bases agree with TRBD2. Germline V gene lookup returns CDR1 LNHDA and CDR2 SQIVND (reference sequence). CDR3 length: 14 residues. V lost 5 bases to trimming and J lost 6 bases; unmatched junction nucleotides: 7. The CDR3 bases are TGTGCCAGTAGTGATACTAGCGGCGTGGATACGCAGTATTTT. Its protein product is CASSDTSGVDTQYF.

The chain recombines TRBV6-5 with TRBJ1-2; D gene unclear. V lost 4 bases, J lost 6 bases, and 15 bases lay in between. The CDR3 runs to 14 residues. Germline V lookup: CDR1 MNHEY, CDR2 SVGAGI. In DNA, the CDR3 is TGTGCCAGCAGTTTCATCGAAGAGGCGGATGGCTACACCTTC. Encoded protein: CASSFIEEADGYTF.

The chain carries TRBV15 and TRBJ1-5; the D gene is possibly TRBD1 (5 bases). Trimming left V 9 bases short and J 7 bases short, with 16 bases between. Germline CDR1 and CDR2: LNHNV and YYDKDF (reference sequence). The CDR3 covers 13 residues. The CDR3 protein is CATAGGDQQPQHF. The CDR3, as DNA: TGTGCCACGGCGGGGGGGGATCAGCAGCCCCAGCATTTT.

The chain is built from TRBV19 and TRBJ1-5; 10 bases line up with TRBD1. J was trimmed by 3 bases and V by 5 bases; bases with no gene match: 4. In germline, CDR1 is LNHDA, CDR2 SQIVND (reference sequence). The CDR3 has 15 amino acids. CDR3 protein: CASSPDRGNNQPQHF. In nucleotides, the CDR3 is TGTGCCAGTAGTCCGGACAGGGGGAACAATCAGCCCCAGCATTTT.

This clone appeared a few times. The rearrangement joins TRBV7-3 to TRBJ1-4; no firm D call. Looked up from germline, CDR1 is SGHTA and CDR2 is FQGTGA. The germline V and J ends were trimmed by 5 bases and 7 bases, with 17 bases remaining between them. The CDR3 has 15 amino acids. CDR3 in DNA: TGTGCCAGCAGCCCAGCGGGCCCCGGAGGTGAAAAACTGTTTTTT. Its translation: CASSPAGPGGEKLFF.

The gene calls are TRBV7-3 and TRBJ2-5, with D possibly TRBD2 on 5 matching bases. Germline assignment: CDR1 SGHTA and CDR2 FQGTGA. V was shortened by 5 bases and J by 1 base, with 11 bases between the two germline ends. There are 14 residues in the CDR3. Here the CDR3 DNA reads TGTGCCAGCAGCCCCGACGGGGTCCAAGAGACCCAGTACTTC. Its translation: CASSPDGVQETQYF.

The CDR3 spells CRTHPRKPYEQYF. The CDR3 nucleotides are TGTCGCACCCACCCGCGCAAACCCTACGAGCAGTACTTC. The rearrangement joins TRBV6-1 to TRBJ2-7; no clear D. CDR1 and CDR2 (germline): MNHNS, SASEGT. CDR3 length equals 13 residues.

This clone was counted a few times. The V call is TRBV7-2, the J call TRBJ1-1; D remains ambiguous. The V end lost 5 bases, the J end lost 6 bases, and 7 bases lay between the germline ends. This CDR3 is 11 amino acids long. Germline loops: CDR1 SGHTA, CDR2 FQGNSA. The CDR3 spells CASSPRSEAFF. In nucleotides, the CDR3 is TGTGCCAGCAGCCCTAGGTCTGAAGCTTTCTTT.

The J gene is TRBJ2-2, the V gene TRBV6-5; D is ambiguous. V lost 2 bases, J lost 6 bases, and 7 bases lay in between. Germline values: CDR1 MNHEY, CDR2 SVGAGI. This CDR3 contains 13 residues. CDR3 protein: CASSYESAGELFF. CDR3 in DNA: TGTGCCAGCAGTTACGAATCGGCCGGGGAGCTGTTTTTT.

The chain uses TRBV5-1 and TRBJ2-2, with TRBD1 as a possible D gene (7 bases). The V end was cut by 3 bases, the J end by 5 bases, with 17 bases between. The CDR3 loop spans 16 amino acids. Germline V gene data show CDR1 as SGHRS and CDR2 as YFSETQ. CDR3 coding DNA: TGCGCCAGCAGCTGGTCTGGAGGGGGCGAGACCGGGGAGCTGTTTTTT. The encoded protein is CASSWSGGGETGELFF.

This rearrangement joins TRBV19 to TRBJ1-5, with D possibly matching TRBD1 (5 bases). The CDR3 runs to 18 residues. Per germline, CDR1 LNHDA and CDR2 SQIVND (reference sequence). The V and J ends lost 5 bases and 1 base respectively, with 21 bases between them. The CDR3 coding sequence is TGTGCCAGTAGTCCTATAAGGGGAGGGACCCCCAGCAATCAGCCCCAGCATTTT. Translating it yields CASSPIRGGTPSNQPQHF.

The CDR3 coding sequence is TGTGCCAGCAGTGCCCCTGGCTTCGGGGATGGCTACACCTTC. Its translation: CASSAPGFGDGYTF. The chain has TRBV27 and TRBJ1-2; no reliable D call. Trimming took off 5 bases at V and 6 bases at J, with 16 bases between the two ends. There are 14 residues in the CDR3. Germline V gene lookup returns CDR1 MNHEY and CDR2 SMNVEV (reference sequence).

This clone was seen only once. This chain uses TRBV7-6 with TRBJ2-7; TRBD1 agrees at 9 bases. The ends lost 3 bases at V and 4 bases at J; junction bases unmatched: 16. CDR1 is SGHVS and CDR2 is FNYEAQ in the germline V gene. This CDR3 is 18 amino acids long. As DNA, the CDR3 is TGTGCCAGCAGCTTCCTGGGACAGGGCGCCGAGGAGGGATACGAGCAGTACTTC. This gives the protein CASSFLGQGAEEGYEQYF.

This clone was found a few times. This rearrangement joins TRBV6-6 to TRBJ1-5; D not resolved. V gave up 0 bases and J gave up 2 bases, with 5 bases separating them. CDR3 length: 14 residues. In germline, CDR1 is MNHNY, CDR2 SVGAGI (reference sequence). CDR3 loop: CASSYSQGNQPQHF. CDR3 nucleotide sequence: TGTGCCAGCAGTTACTCCCAGGGCAATCAGCCCCAGCATTTT.

CDR3 DNA: TGTGCCAGCAGCCGCCAGACACAGTACAATGAGCAGTTCTTC. Translation gives CASSRQTQYNEQFF. The genes are TRBV11-1 and TRBJ2-1; D is unclear. The CDR3 has 14 residues. Deletions cut 5 bases from V and 4 bases from J, with 12 bases between. Looked up from germline, CDR1 is SGHAT and CDR2 is FQDESV (reference sequence).

CDR3 sequence: CASSIGTATGELFF. The CDR3 nucleotides are TGTGCCAGTAGTATAGGGACAGCCACCGGGGAGCTGTTTTTT. The chain recombines TRBV19 with TRBJ2-2, with a possible D match to TRBD1 (6 bases). Trimming removed 1 base at V and 4 bases at J, with 7 bases between. CDR1 and CDR2 (germline): LNHDA, SQIVND (reference sequence). This CDR3 has 14 amino acids. Combining the CDR3 with reference TRBV19 and TRBJ2-2 gives the whole variable domain DGGITQSPKYLFRKEGQNVTLSCEQNLNHDAMYWYRQDPGQGLRLIYYSQIVNDFQKGDIAEGYSVSREKKESFPLTVTSAQKNPTAFYLCASSIGTATGELFFGEGSRLTVL.

V and J are TRBV5-4 and TRBJ2-7; 9 nucleotides match TRBD1. The CDR3 has 14 amino acids. V lost 4 bases, J lost 5 bases, and 7 bases stayed unmatched. From germline, CDR1 is SGHNT and CDR2 YYREEE (reference sequence). The CDR3 reads CASSLNRGQDEQYF. Here the CDR3 DNA reads TGTGCCAGCAGCCTAAACAGGGGGCAGGACGAGCAGTACTTC.

This chain connects TRBV7-9 to TRBJ2-3; 8 bases agree with TRBD2. V dropped 4 bases and J dropped 1; count of bases not matched to a gene: 7. Germline lookup yields CDR1 SEHNR and CDR2 FQNEAQ (reference sequence). The CDR3 runs 16 residues. Written as DNA, the CDR3 is TGTGCCAGCAGCTCCTTTAGCGGGGTCCGCACAGATACGCAGTATTTT. This sequence encodes CASSSFSGVRTDTQYF.

This clone was detected only a few times. The chain uses TRBV6-5 and TRBJ2-7; 7 nucleotides match TRBD1. V shed 5 bases and J 5 bases; nucleotides not matched to a gene: 9. CDR3 length: 14 residues. The germline V gene has CDR1 MNHEY and CDR2 SVGAGI. In nucleotides, the CDR3 is TGTGCCAGCAGTGAGCCGGGACAGTCCCACGAGCAGTACTTC. As protein: CASSEPGQSHEQYF.

The chain is built from TRBV9 and TRBJ2-2; D perhaps matches TRBD2 (6 bases). V was cut by 3 bases and J by 6 bases, with 30 bases left in between. This CDR3 region has 20 residues. Per germline, CDR1 SGDLS and CDR2 YYNGEE. The CDR3 nucleotides read TGTGCCAGCAGCGCCGATCTCCTCCCCGGGACTCTTAGAGGGGCCGGGGAGCTGTTTTTT. Its translation is CASSADLLPGTLRGAGELFF.

The chain employs TRBV19 and TRBJ1-2, with D unresolved. The germline V and J ends were trimmed by 5 bases and 5 bases, with 15 bases remaining between them. Germline CDR1 and CDR2: LNHDA and SQIVND (reference sequence). This CDR3 comprises 14 residues. The CDR3 DNA reads as TGTGCCAGTAGTGTGCGGAGCTTTGATTATGGCTACACCTTC. This sequence encodes CASSVRSFDYGYTF.

This chain connects TRBV2 to TRBJ2-7; D perhaps matches TRBD1 (5 bases). The V end lost 5 bases, the J end lost 2 bases, and 19 bases lay between the germline ends. The CDR3 length is 16 residues. Germline values: CDR1 SNHLY, CDR2 FYNNEI. In nucleotides, the CDR3 is TGTGCCAGCAGTCTCCCTACGAGTGGACATACCTACGAGCAGTACTTC. The encoded protein is CASSLPTSGHTYEQYF.

The V gene is TRBV6-1, the J gene TRBJ1-4; 11 bases agree with TRBD1. The trim removed 5 bases at V and 5 bases at J, leaving 4 bases unmatched. The CDR3 consists of 15 residues. Per germline, CDR1 MNHNS and CDR2 SASEGT. The CDR3 DNA is TGTGCCAGCAGTCTCCGGACAGGGGGCAATGAAAAACTGTTTTTT. This sequence encodes CASSLRTGGNEKLFF.

The rearrangement joins TRBV7-3 to TRBJ2-2; a possible D gene is TRBD2 (6 bases). CDR3 length: 20 residues. CDR1 SGHTA and CDR2 FQGTGA come from the germline V gene. Trimming removed 1 base from V and 4 bases from J, with 25 bases in between. The CDR3 DNA sequence: TGTGCCAGCAGCTTAATACCCCAGCTAGCGCCCCAGATGGGCACCGGGGAGCTGTTTTTT. Translating it yields CASSLIPQLAPQMGTGELFF.

The V and J genes are TRBV13 and TRBJ2-7; possibly TRBD2 for D (6 bases). This CDR3 region has 15 residues. The V end lost 5 bases, the J end lost 4 bases, and 18 bases lay between the germline ends. The germline V gene has CDR1 PRHDT and CDR2 FYEKMQ (reference sequence). CDR3 loop: CASSPHPTGTYEQYF. DNA of the CDR3: TGTGCCAGCAGCCCCCACCCGACGGGGACTTACGAGCAGTACTTC.

The chain uses TRBV10-3 and TRBJ1-4, with 7 bases that match TRBD1. The CDR3 contains 15 residues. V dropped 4 bases and J dropped 4; count of bases not matched to a gene: 6. From germline, CDR1 is ENHRY and CDR2 SYGVKD. The CDR3 DNA reads TGTGCCATCAGTGCCGGGACAGCCTATAATGAAAAACTGTTTTTT. Encoded protein: CAISAGTAYNEKLFF.

V and J are TRBV6-5 and TRBJ1-1; TRBD1 agrees at 7 bases. The V gene's germline CDR1 is MNHEY and CDR2 SVGAGI. The CDR3 sequence is 13 residues long. Trimming took 2 bases from V and 8 from J; bases not matched to a gene: 5. CDR3 residues: CASSYDRAAEAFF. DNA for the CDR3: TGTGCCAGCAGTTACGACAGGGCTGCAGAAGCTTTCTTT.

The gene calls are TRBV5-6 and TRBJ2-2; D is uncertain. Trimming took 1 base from V and 1 from J, leaving 5 bases between them. CDR1 SGHDT and CDR2 YYEEEE come from the germline V gene. The CDR3 sequence is 14 residues long. CDR3 sequence (DNA): TGTGCCAGCAGCTTGAGAGTGAACACCGGGGAGCTGTTTTTT. This gives the protein CASSLRVNTGELFF.

The rearrangement joins TRBV7-2 to TRBJ2-3; D gene ambiguous. Germline V gene sequence: CDR1 SGHTA, CDR2 FQGNSA. V lost 7 bases and J lost 2, with 13 bases in between. This CDR3 region has 14 residues. The CDR3 reads CASTLRTVTDTQYF. In nucleotides, the CDR3 is TGTGCCAGCACCTTGAGAACAGTCACAGATACGCAGTATTTT. Full variable domain (missing parts from reference TRBV7-2 and TRBJ2-3): GAGVSQSPSNKVTEKGKDVELRCDPISGHTALYWYRQSLGQGLEFLIYFQGNSAPDKSGLPSDRFSAERTGGSVSTLTIQRTQQEDSAVYLCASTLRTVTDTQYFGPGTRLTVL.

The chain links TRBV7-9 to TRBJ2-7; D might be TRBD2 (7 bases). Trimming took 4 bases from V and 3 from J, leaving 19 bases between them. CDR1 is SEHNR and CDR2 is FQNEAQ in the germline V gene (reference sequence). The CDR3 contains 16 residues. This CDR3 is CASSSKGGRDFYEQYF. The CDR3 DNA reads as TGTGCCAGCAGCTCCAAAGGGGGGAGGGATTTCTACGAGCAGTACTTC.

The chain uses TRBV7-6 and TRBJ1-1; the D gene is possibly TRBD1 (5 bases). Trimming left V 1 base short and J 6 bases short, with 15 bases between. The CDR3 runs to 15 residues. CDR1 is SGHVS and CDR2 is FNYEAQ in the germline V gene. The CDR3 reads CASSLGGAILSEAFF. CDR3 nucleotide sequence: TGTGCCAGCAGCTTAGGGGGCGCGATCTTGTCTGAAGCTTTCTTT.

The genes are TRBV7-2 and TRBJ2-1; 7 nucleotides agree with TRBD1. The CDR3 has 15 amino acids. Germline CDR1 and CDR2: SGHTA and FQGNSA. V was pared by 1 base and J by 5 bases, with 5 bases of the junction left unmatched. CDR3 nucleotide sequence: TGTGCCAGCAGCTTAGTCGGGACAGAGAACAATGAGCAGTTCTTC. Translation gives CASSLVGTENNEQFF. Drawing the rest from reference TRBV7-2 and TRBJ2-1, the complete variable domain is GAGVSQSPSNKVTEKGKDVELRCDPISGHTALYWYRQSLGQGLEFLIYFQGNSAPDKSGLPSDRFSAERTGGSVSTLTIQRTQQEDSAVYLCASSLVGTENNEQFFGPGTRLTVL.